This T cell receptor beta chain was captured in a study of blood T cell repertoires in COVID-19 (TCRdb year 2020). For the study in its entirety: The collaborator samples originated in the United States, Italy and Spain and spanned the acute and convalescent phases of COVID-19. The prospective study material was composed of cDNA or gDNA derived from T cells, B-cell-depleted T cells, or PBMCs. Deeply sampled blood TCRbeta repertoires from subjects exposed to, actively infected with, or recovered from COVID-19 were included in the dataset. The repertoires were made available in a free public database intended to serve as a resource for research on the immune response to SARS-CoV-2. Samples were obtained from the ongoing ImmuneRACE study (first 160 participants) and from approximately 1,200 subjects provided by 6 global collaborators. Sample metadata almost always included a de-identified subject ID, COVID-19 status, age in years and sex. Where HLA class I and class II types were available, the types were taken from metadata supplied by the sample provider, not from assay-based typing.

Summary of the overall study and its limitations: The amount of clinical and demographic metadata varied by source and participant and was provided uncurated.

TCRbeta CDR3 regions were amplified from genomic DNA by means of the immunoSEQ Assay, a bias-controlled multiplex PCR. The original pipeline was this. Within the assay, amplification of reference gene primers was used to estimate how many nucleated cells each sample contained. To quantify the absolute abundance of each unique TCRbeta CDR3 rearrangement, sequence reads were collapsed and filtered. For each sample, productive Simpson clonality was calculated as the square root of Simpson's diversity index over productive rearrangements. The source is immuneACCESS, and TCRdb retained only in-frame sequences with V and J called. Part of the clones is not carried over; for the studies checked, unresolved V genes explain less than half of this, and the remainder is unexplained. That table furnishes V, J and clone size, whereas the DNA furnished D and trimming. The sample table records about 190,000 clones; approximately 84% of these occur just once. The ten largest clonotypes hold 3.2% of the sample.

Enrolling through a virtual design, the prospective study's participants ranged in age from roughly 18 to 100 years and lived across about two dozen United States geographic areas. In the prospective study, participants were assigned to cohorts based on the clinical history participants reported in a screening survey and a study questionnaire. Recovered participants in ImmuneRACE Cohort 3 were defined by two consecutive negative NP/OP PCR tests, clearance by a healthcare professional, or resolution of symptoms. Each participant in the prospective study had whole blood, serum and a nasopharyngeal or oropharyngeal swab collected by mobile phlebotomists. Over a 2-month period, participants in the prospective study had the option of providing additional blood draws and questionnaires. Before DNA extraction, prospective study blood samples were shipped either frozen or at room temperature. This clone was recorded once. The specificity of this receptor is unknown. Base-call qualities are not available, and no considerably larger clone is one nucleotide away.

For CDR1 and CDR2, the germline V gene (reference sequence) lists GTSNPN and SVGIG. The V and J ends are trimmed by 3 bases and 6 bases, leaving 14 bases between them. From the cysteine up to the phenylalanine, the CDR3 has a length of 14 residues. Only the CDR3 DNA is retained, 42 bases long and in frame from the first base. The clonotype was recovered from a woman aged 25-40 years who had recovered from COVID-19. The chain was built from TRBV30 and TRBJ1-4; TRBD1 is a possible D gene, resting on 6 matching bases. The sequenced material came from PBMCs or T cells enriched from blood (not recorded which). CDR3 sequence: CAWRETGAYEKLFF. The DNA sequence is TGTGCCTGGAGAGAGACAGGTGCTTATGAAAAACTGTTTTTT.